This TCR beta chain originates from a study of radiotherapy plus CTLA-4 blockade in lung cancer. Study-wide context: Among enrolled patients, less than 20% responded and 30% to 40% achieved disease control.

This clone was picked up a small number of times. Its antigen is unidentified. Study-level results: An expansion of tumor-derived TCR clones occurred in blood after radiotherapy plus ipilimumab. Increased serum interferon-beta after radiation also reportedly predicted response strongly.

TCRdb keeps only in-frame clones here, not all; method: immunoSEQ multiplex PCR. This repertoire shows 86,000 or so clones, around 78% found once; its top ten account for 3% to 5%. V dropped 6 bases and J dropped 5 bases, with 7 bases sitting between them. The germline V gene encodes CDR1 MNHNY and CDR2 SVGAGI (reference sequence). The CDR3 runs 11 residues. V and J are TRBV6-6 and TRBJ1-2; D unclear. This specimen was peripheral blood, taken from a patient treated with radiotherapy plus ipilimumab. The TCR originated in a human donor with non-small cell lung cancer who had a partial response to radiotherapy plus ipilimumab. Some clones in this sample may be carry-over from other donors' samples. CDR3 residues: CASSREYGYTF. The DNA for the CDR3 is TGTGCCAGCAGCCGAGAGTATGGCTACACCTTC.